These 32 T cell receptor beta chains originate from one sample sequenced in a study of PD-L1 blockade in urothelial cancer. Indicated time point: pretreatment peripheral blood. Profiled with immunoSEQ multiplex PCR; TCRdb holds only in-frame clones, not every one. This repertoire shows almost 90,000 clones, around 84% found once; its top ten account for about 2.1%. This specimen consisted of PBMCs, obtained around atezolizumab (anti-PD-L1) treatment. These receptors all stem from a man in his 60s with urothelial cancer.

V usage is TRBV5-6 and J usage is TRBJ2-7, with D hard to call. CDR1 and CDR2 from the germline V gene are SGHDT and YYEEEE. The CDR3 runs to 15 residues. V was shortened by 3 bases and J by 0 bases, with 13 bases between the two germline ends. In DNA form, the CDR3 reads TGTGCCAGCAGCTCCTCTCGCTATACCTCCTACGAGCAGTACTTC. It yields the protein CASSSSRYTSYEQYF.

The chain is built from TRBV7-9 and TRBJ2-5; 10 bases agree with TRBD2. Losses at the gene ends were 5 bases for V and 7 bases for J; bases not matched to a gene: 13. In germline, CDR1 is SEHNR, CDR2 FQNEAQ (reference sequence). The CDR3 is 16 amino acids. CDR3 sequence reads: CASSPRTSGGDLTQYF. The CDR3 region has the DNA TGTGCCAGCAGCCCACGGACTAGCGGAGGGGATTTGACCCAGTACTTC.

V gene TRBV6-1 combines with J gene TRBJ2-7; TRBD2 matches 10 bases. Germline loops: CDR1 MNHNS, CDR2 SASEGT. V lost 1 base, J lost 2 bases, and 2 bases stayed unmatched. This CDR3 region has 15 residues. This CDR3 reads CASSEGTSGPYEQYF. CDR3 DNA sequence: TGTGCCAGCAGTGAAGGGACTAGCGGTCCCTACGAGCAGTACTTC.

The V call is TRBV7-8, the J call TRBJ2-1, with 7 positions matching TRBD2. Germline-derived CDR1 and CDR2 are SGHVS and FQNEAQ. V shed 5 bases, J shed 5 bases, and the junction held 12 bases outside the gene matches. This CDR3 comprises 16 residues. CDR3 bases: TGTGCCAGCAGCCCGAGGCGGCTAGCGGTCAACAATGAGCAGTTCTTC. Protein: CASSPRRLAVNNEQFF.

V and J are TRBV6-5 and TRBJ2-7; 10 nucleotides align to TRBD1. Germline CDR1 is MNHEY and CDR2 is SVGAGI. The V and J ends lost 6 bases and 1 base, in that order; junction bases with no gene match: 6. The CDR3 sequence is 15 residues long. CDR3 sequence (DNA): TGTGCCAGCAGGTACCGGGACAGGGGTTCCTACGAGCAGTACTTC. Protein: CASRYRDRGSYEQYF.

This clone was detected only once. CDR3: CASSLVSAAGAEAFF. CDR3 DNA: TGTGCCAGCAGCTTAGTGTCGGCGGCGGGGGCTGAAGCTTTCTTT. V usage is TRBV7-9 and J usage is TRBJ1-1; the D gene is possibly TRBD1 (5 bases). With 1 base removed from V and 6 bases from J, the gap between germline ends came to 15 bases. The CDR3 has 15 residues. Per the germline V gene, CDR1 is SEHNR and CDR2 is FQNEAQ (reference sequence).

This clone was counted a single time. This sequence joins TRBV6-1 and TRBJ1-2; D gene ambiguous. The CDR3 covers 14 residues. Trimming shortened V by 4 bases and J by 2 bases, and 11 bases separated the two germline ends. Germline values: CDR1 MNHNS, CDR2 SASEGT. The CDR3 region has the DNA TGTGCCAGCAGTGTCTCGGCCGGGAACTATGGCTACACCTTC. Translated: CASSVSAGNYGYTF.

J is TRBJ2-7 and V is TRBV11-3; TRBD1 matches at 8 bases. This CDR3 region has 14 residues. Looked up from germline, CDR1 is SGHNT and CDR2 is YENEEA. Losses at the gene ends were 5 bases for V and 0 bases for J; bases not matched to a gene: 3. The CDR3 protein is CASSPGQGSYEQYF. The CDR3, as DNA: TGTGCCAGCAGCCCCGGACAGGGCTCCTACGAGCAGTACTTC.

This clone was seen more than once but under ten times. The chain carries TRBV6-5 and TRBJ2-7; 7 bases map to TRBD2. Germline CDR1 reads MNHEY; CDR2 reads SVGAGI. The CDR3 is 15 amino acids. J gave up 0 bases and V 5 bases, and 7 bases lay outside the gene matches. CDR3: CASSQSQRGSYEQYF. The CDR3 DNA follows: TGTGCCAGCAGTCAGTCCCAGCGGGGCTCCTACGAGCAGTACTTC.

Only one count was recorded for this clone. This sequence joins TRBV10-3 and TRBJ2-2, with a weak D call TRBD1 (6 bases). Germline V gene sequence: CDR1 ENHRY, CDR2 SYGVKD. The CDR3 extends over 15 amino acids. With 7 bases removed from V and 5 bases from J, the gap between germline ends came to 17 bases. The CDR3 DNA reads as TGTGCCATCAATCTGGGCAGGGGCGAAACCGGGGAGCTGTTTTTT. Translating it yields CAINLGRGETGELFF.

This chain joins TRBV21-1 and TRBJ1-1; the DNA was not used to check the table's D call, TRBD1. TRBV21-1 is designated a pseudogene. CDR3 length: 15 residues. CDR3 sequence reads: CASSLLQGAGTEAFF. CDR3 in DNA: TGTGCCAGCAGCTTACTACAGGGGGCCGGCACTGAAGCTTTCTTT.

V usage is TRBV4-2 and J usage is TRBJ1-2, with D maybe TRBD1 (5 bases). The CDR3 is made up of 16 amino acids. Germline V gene sequence: CDR1 LGHNA, CDR2 YNFKEQ. Trimming removed 0 bases at V and 0 bases at J, with 11 bases between. The CDR3 coding sequence is TGTGCCAGCAGCCAAGATGTCAGGGTATCTAACTATGGCTACACCTTC. Protein: CASSQDVRVSNYGYTF.

This clone has more than one count but fewer than ten. The rearrangement joins TRBV10-3 to TRBJ1-4; 9 bases match TRBD1. The germline V gene encodes CDR1 ENHRY and CDR2 SYGVKD. CDR3 length equals 14 residues. V shed 10 bases and J 5 bases; nucleotides not matched to a gene: 8. The CDR3 DNA follows: TGTGCCACCCTTAGCGGGACAGGGAATGAAAAACTGTTTTTT. As protein: CATLSGTGNEKLFF.

V and J are TRBV5-1 and TRBJ2-1; 7 bases agree with TRBD1. With V trimmed by 4 bases and J by 6 bases, 10 bases remained unmatched. The CDR3 runs 15 residues. In germline, CDR1 is SGHRS, CDR2 YFSETQ. DNA of the CDR3: TGCGCCAGCAGCGCCGGGACAGCATTAGGCAATGAGCAGTTCTTC. Protein sequence: CASSAGTALGNEQFF.

The chain couples TRBV7-8 to TRBJ1-1; D remains ambiguous. Trimming took 2 bases from V and 0 from J, leaving 7 bases between them. This CDR3 contains 14 residues. Germline lookup yields CDR1 SGHVS and CDR2 FQNEAQ. The CDR3 reads CASSLNSMNTEAFF. The CDR3 nucleotides are TGTGCCAGCAGCTTAAACAGTATGAACACTGAAGCTTTCTTT. Full variable domain (rest looked up from reference TRBV7-8 and TRBJ1-1): GAGVSQSPRYKVAKRGQDVALRCDPISGHVSLFWYQQALGQGPEFLTYFQNEAQLDKSGLPSDRFFAERPEGSVSTLKIQRTQQEDSAVYLCASSLNSMNTEAFFGQGTRLTVV.

This rearrangement joins TRBV6-1 to TRBJ1-6; D gene uncertain. Germline loops: CDR1 MNHNS, CDR2 SASEGT. The length of the CDR3 is 13 residues. V was clipped by 5 bases and J by 6 bases, with 8 bases between them. The CDR3 reads CASSWEGNSPLHF. The CDR3 DNA reads TGTGCCAGCAGTTGGGAGGGTAATTCACCCCTCCACTTT.

This clone was found a few times. Other DNA sequences from this sample encode an identical CDR3 as well. The chain recombines TRBV7-6 with TRBJ2-7, with 7 bases that match TRBD2. The length of the CDR3 is 12 residues. V shed 4 bases and J 7 bases; nucleotides not matched to a gene: 4. Germline-derived CDR1 and CDR2 are SGHVS and FNYEAQ. For the CDR3, the DNA is TGTGCCAGCAGCTCGACGGGGGGTGAGCAGTACTTC. The encoded protein is CASSSTGGEQYF.

The chain recombines TRBV7-3 with TRBJ2-1; D may be TRBD1 (7 bases). The CDR3 is 14 amino acids. The V and J ends lost 5 bases and 9 bases respectively, with 17 bases between them. Germline CDR1 reads SGHTA; CDR2 reads FQGTGA. The CDR3: CASSPSGGKAEQFF. CDR3 nucleotide sequence: TGTGCCAGCAGCCCCTCAGGGGGGAAGGCTGAGCAGTTCTTC. The variable domain in full, completed from reference TRBV7-3 and TRBJ2-1, reads GAGVSQTPSNKVTEKGKYVELRCDPISGHTALYWYRQSLGQGPEFLIYFQGTGAADDSGLPNDRFFAVRPEGSVSTLKIQRTERGDSAVYLCASSPSGGKAEQFFGPGTRLTVL.

The genes are TRBV7-2 and TRBJ1-1; D remains unclear. Looked up from germline, CDR1 is SGHTA and CDR2 is FQGNSA. The CDR3 runs 15 residues. V dropped 1 base and J dropped 5 bases, with 14 bases sitting between them. The CDR3: CASSLVGVQSTEAFF. CDR3 DNA: TGTGCCAGCAGCTTAGTCGGGGTACAGAGTACTGAAGCTTTCTTT. Looking up the rest from reference TRBV7-2 and TRBJ1-1 gives the full variable domain: GAGVSQSPSNKVTEKGKDVELRCDPISGHTALYWYRQSLGQGLEFLIYFQGNSAPDKSGLPSDRFSAERTGGSVSTLTIQRTQQEDSAVYLCASSLVGVQSTEAFFGQGTRLTVV.

The V call is TRBV11-2, the J call TRBJ2-2, with TRBD2 identical over 10 bases. Germline lookup yields CDR1 SGHAT and CDR2 FQNNGV. The length of the CDR3 is 15 residues. Germline trimming cut 5 bases from V and 3 bases from J; bases unmatched to any gene: 3. DNA for the CDR3: TGTGCCAGCAGCCTCGGACTAGCGGACACCGGGGAGCTGTTTTTT. Translation: CASSLGLADTGELFF.

The chain uses TRBV13 and TRBJ2-3; 9 bases fit TRBD1. The CDR3 length is 17 residues. J was trimmed by 1 base and V by 5 bases; bases with no gene match: 10. The germline gives CDR1 PRHDT, CDR2 FYEKMQ (reference sequence). The CDR3 here is CASSPEQGAIGTDTQYF. DNA for the CDR3: TGTGCCAGCAGCCCCGAACAGGGGGCTATAGGCACAGATACGCAGTATTTT.

CDR3 protein: CASSSEAPGYGYTF. CDR3 coding DNA: TGCGCCAGCAGCTCAGAGGCCCCGGGCTATGGCTACACCTTC. The chain employs TRBV5-1 and TRBJ1-2, with unresolved D. CDR1 is SGHRS, CDR2 YFSETQ, per germline. Trimming stripped 3 bases from V and 4 bases from J, with 13 bases between. The CDR3 covers 14 residues.

V is TRBV18 and J is TRBJ1-5, with TRBD1 as a possible D gene (5 bases). Germline CDR1 is KGHSH and CDR2 is LQKENI. The CDR3 is 15 amino acids. Trimming took off 3 bases at V and 0 bases at J, with 9 bases between the two ends. CDR3 coding DNA: TGTGCCAGCTCACCCGACAGTTATAGCAATCAGCCCCAGCATTTT. Encoded protein: CASSPDSYSNQPQHF.

This chain joins TRBV27 and TRBJ2-7; tentatively, D is TRBD1 (5 bases). The CDR3 has 13 amino acids. The germline V gene encodes CDR1 MNHEY and CDR2 SMNVEV (reference sequence). V lost 3 bases, J lost 0 bases, and 6 bases lay in between. The CDR3 region is CASSFGHSYEQYF. CDR3 in DNA: TGTGCCAGCAGTTTCGGACACTCCTACGAGCAGTACTTC.

This clone has a single count. V usage is TRBV6-5 and J usage is TRBJ1-6, with 10 bases lining up with TRBD1. The V gene's germline CDR1 is MNHEY and CDR2 SVGAGI. This CDR3 has 14 amino acids. The trim removed 2 bases at V and 10 bases at J, leaving 2 bases unmatched. The CDR3 is CASSYGTGDSPLHF. As DNA, the CDR3 is TGTGCCAGCAGTTACGGGACAGGGGACTCACCCCTCCACTTT.

Only one count was recorded for this clone. The chain couples TRBV29-1 to TRBJ2-7; 10 nucleotides match TRBD1. CDR1 and CDR2 (germline): SQVTM, ANQGSEA. This CDR3 comprises 14 residues. V was clipped by 6 bases and J by 1 base; unmatched bases: 6. This CDR3 reads CSVAPGQGSYEQYF. The DNA for the CDR3 is TGCAGCGTCGCTCCGGGACAGGGGTCCTACGAGCAGTACTTC.

This clone came up once. The gene calls are TRBV19 and TRBJ2-6, with 9 positions matching TRBD1. The V and J ends lost 9 bases and 0 bases, in that order; junction bases with no gene match: 9. The CDR3 consists of 17 residues. From germline, CDR1 is LNHDA and CDR2 SQIVND (reference sequence). The CDR3: CASGRTGAHSGANVLTF. The CDR3 DNA is TGTGCCAGCGGAAGGACAGGGGCCCACTCTGGGGCCAACGTCCTGACTTTC. The whole variable domain, filled in from reference TRBV19 and TRBJ2-6, reads DGGITQSPKYLFRKEGQNVTLSCEQNLNHDAMYWYRQDPGQGLRLIYYSQIVNDFQKGDIAEGYSVSREKKESFPLTVTSAQKNPTAFYLCASGRTGAHSGANVLTFGAGSRLTVL.

In the case of this clone: The junction does not match germline at one end; this may be a read error. The same CDR3 is also encoded by other DNA sequences in this sample. The CDR3 protein is CASSSGQNNEKLFF. The CDR3 region has the DNA TGTGCTAGCAGCTCCGGACAGAATAATGAAAAACTGTTTTTT. The V call is TRBV5-4, the J call TRBJ1-4; possibly TRBD1 for D (6 bases). Germline loops: CDR1 SGHNT, CDR2 YYREEE (reference sequence). CDR3 length: 14 residues.

This chain uses TRBV30 with TRBJ2-1, with 7 bases matching TRBD2. Germline assignment: CDR1 GTSNPN and CDR2 SVGIG (reference sequence). This CDR3 comprises 15 residues. J gave up 6 bases and V 1 base, and 9 bases lay outside the gene matches. The DNA for the CDR3 is TGTGCCTGGAGTGGCCCCCGGGGAGGGTTCAATGAGCAGTTCTTC. This codes for CAWSGPRGGFNEQFF.

This clone appeared once. The rearrangement links TRBV7-8 to TRBJ2-3, with 7 bases aligning to TRBD1. CDR1 SGHVS and CDR2 FQNEAQ come from the germline V gene. The CDR3 is 17 amino acids. Trimming removed 3 bases from V and 1 base from J; junction bases left unmatched: 10. This chain's CDR3 is CASSLLPGQPRTDTQYF. In DNA, the CDR3 is TGTGCCAGCAGCTTGCTACCGGGACAGCCCCGCACAGATACGCAGTATTTT.

The chain recombines TRBV10-3 with TRBJ2-7; 9 bases align to TRBD1. V shed 6 bases, J shed 2 bases, and the junction held 17 bases outside the gene matches. The CDR3 runs to 18 residues. The germline gives CDR1 ENHRY, CDR2 SYGVKD. The CDR3 spells CAIRLEISRTGEAYEQYF. The CDR3 DNA sequence: TGTGCCATCAGGCTCGAAATATCCCGGACAGGGGAGGCCTACGAGCAGTACTTC.

The rearrangement uses TRBV2 and TRBJ2-1; 11 nucleotides align to TRBD2. Germline CDR1 and CDR2: SNHLY and FYNNEI. The CDR3 covers 16 residues. The junction had 11 bases not matched to a gene; V was cut back by 6 bases and J by 7 bases. In DNA form, the CDR3 reads TGTGCCAGCAGCCTTATAGCGGGAGGGCCGAGGAATGAGCAGTTCTTC. Its translation is CASSLIAGGPRNEQFF.